This T cell receptor (beta chain) was observed in a study of OX40 agonist ivuxolimab in advanced cancers. Study background: The dose of intravenous ivuxolimab that patients received every 2 weeks ranged from 0.01 to 10 mg/kg.

V was cut by 7 bases and J by 4 bases, with 11 bases left in between. The CDR3 runs 14 residues. The germline V gene encodes CDR1 SNHLY and CDR2 FYNNEI. The protocol was immunoSEQ multiplex PCR, while the TCRdb copy is restricted to in-frame clones and leaves out a portion. Of about 51,000 clones listed, 88% are singletons. The sequence came from an adult with an advanced solid tumor such as melanoma, head and neck, liver or kidney cancer. Source: CD4+ or CD8+ T cells sorted from blood, taken in a trial of the OX40 agonist ivuxolimab. The chain joins TRBV2 to TRBJ1-6; possible D gene TRBD1, 6 bases. CDR3 loop: CASTTGLYNSPLHF. Written as DNA, the CDR3 is TGTGCCAGCACCACAGGGCTGTATAATTCACCCCTCCACTTT.